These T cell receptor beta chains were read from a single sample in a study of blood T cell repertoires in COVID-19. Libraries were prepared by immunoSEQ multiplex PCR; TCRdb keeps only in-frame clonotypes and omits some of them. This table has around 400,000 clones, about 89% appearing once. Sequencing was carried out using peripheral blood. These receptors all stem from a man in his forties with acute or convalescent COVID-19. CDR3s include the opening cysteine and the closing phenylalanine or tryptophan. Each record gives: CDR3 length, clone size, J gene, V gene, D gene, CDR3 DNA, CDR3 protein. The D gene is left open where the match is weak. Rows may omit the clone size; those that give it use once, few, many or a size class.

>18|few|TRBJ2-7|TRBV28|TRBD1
TGTGCCAGCAGTTTCACCCCGGGACAGGGGGCACCGCTCTACGAGCAGTACTTC
CASSFTPGQGAPLYEQYF
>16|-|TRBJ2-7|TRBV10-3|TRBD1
TGTGCCATCAGTGAGGACGCACAGGGGGCAAGGGGGGAGCAGTACTTC
CAISEDAQGARGEQYF
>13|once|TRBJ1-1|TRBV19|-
TGTGCCAGTAGTTACGGCAGGGGCACTGAAGCTTTCTTT
CASSYGRGTEAFF
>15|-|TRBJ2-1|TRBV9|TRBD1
TGTGCCAGCACCGGCGGGACAGGGGTCTACAATGAGCAGTTCTTC
CASTGGTGVYNEQFF
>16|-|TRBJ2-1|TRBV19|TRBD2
TGTGCCAGTAGTATTGGGGGAGGGTCTGCCCGGGGGGAGCAGTTCTTC
CASSIGGGSARGEQFF
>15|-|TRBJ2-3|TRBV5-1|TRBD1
TGCGCCAGCAGCCCCGGACAGGGTCAAACAGATACGCAGTATTTT
CASSPGQGQTDTQYF
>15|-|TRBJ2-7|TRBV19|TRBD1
TGTGCCAGTAGTATCGGACAGGAGGTAGCCTACGAGCAGTACTTC
CASSIGQEVAYEQYF
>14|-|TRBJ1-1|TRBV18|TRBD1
TGTGCCAGCTCACCTAGGACAGGGAGGACTGAAGCTTTCTTT
CASSPRTGRTEAFF
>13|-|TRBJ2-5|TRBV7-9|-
TGTGCCAGCAGCAGAGGGGACTGGGAGACCCAGTACTTC
CASSRGDWETQYF
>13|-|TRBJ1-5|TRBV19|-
TGTGCCAGTAGTTCCCAGGGCGGTCAGCCCCAGCATTTT
CASSSQGGQPQHF
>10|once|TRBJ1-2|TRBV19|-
TGTGCCAGTGGGACTGGTGGCTACACCTTC
CASGTGGYTF
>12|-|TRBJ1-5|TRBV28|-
TGTGCCAGCAGTTTAGAGGATCAGCCCCAGCATTTT
CASSLEDQPQHF
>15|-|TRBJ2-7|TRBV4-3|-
TGCGCCAGCAGCCAAGAGACAGGATTCCGGTACGAGCAGTACTTC
CASSQETGFRYEQYF
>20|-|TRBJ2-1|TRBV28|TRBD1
TGTGCCAGCCAGCCTCACCCGGACAGGAGACGGCCTAACTCCTACAATGAGCAGTTCTTC
CASQPHPDRRRPNSYNEQFF
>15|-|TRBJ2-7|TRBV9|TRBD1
TGTGCCAGCAGCTCCGAGGACAGGGTAGGATACGAGCAGTACTTC
CASSSEDRVGYEQYF
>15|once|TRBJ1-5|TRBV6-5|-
TGTGCCAGTAGACAGACAGAGACCAGCAATCAGCCCCAGCATTTT
CASRQTETSNQPQHF
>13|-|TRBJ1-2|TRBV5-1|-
TGCGCCAGCAGCCAACAGACTAACTATGGCTACACCTTC
CASSQQTNYGYTF
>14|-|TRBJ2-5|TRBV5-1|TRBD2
TGCGCCAGCAGCTTAGACACTAGCGGGGCAATCCAGTACTTC
CASSLDTSGAIQYF
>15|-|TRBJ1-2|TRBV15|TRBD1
TGTGCCACCACCCCGGACAGGGCGCAGTTGGGTGGCTACACCTTC
CATTPDRAQLGGYTF
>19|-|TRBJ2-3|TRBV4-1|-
TGCGCCAGCAGCCCGCCCACCATAGACAGAGCCTCTAGCACAGATACGCAGTATTTT
CASSPPTIDRASSTDTQYF
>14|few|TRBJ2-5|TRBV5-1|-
TGCGCCAGCAGCTTGGCCCGACAGGTAGAGACCCAGTACTTC
CASSLARQVETQYF
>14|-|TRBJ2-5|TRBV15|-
TGTGCCACTGGGGAGATGGGGATCCAAGAGACCCAGTACTTC
CATGEMGIQETQYF
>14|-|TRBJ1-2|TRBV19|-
TGTGCCAGTAGTTCGGGGGGTGTTCAGTATGGCTACACCTTC
CASSSGGVQYGYTF
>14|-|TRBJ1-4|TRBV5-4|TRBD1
TGTGCCAGCAGCTTGGCAGGGGGAGGTGAAAAACTGTTTTTT
CASSLAGGGEKLFF
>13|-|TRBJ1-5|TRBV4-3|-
TGCGCCAGCAGCCGGGGGGTGAACCAGCCCCAGCATTTT
CASSRGVNQPQHF
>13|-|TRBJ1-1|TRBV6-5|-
TGTGCCAGCAGTCCCTCGATTGGGACACGGGCTTTCTTT
CASSPSIGTRAFF
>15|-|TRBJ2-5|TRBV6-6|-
TGTGCCAGCACCTACTACCGGGACACCTTTGTGACCCAGTACTTC
CASTYYRDTFVTQYF
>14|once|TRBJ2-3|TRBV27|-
TGTGCCAGCAGTTTATGGAGGAGGGCAGATACGCAGTATTTT
CASSLWRRADTQYF
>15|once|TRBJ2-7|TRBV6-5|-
TGTGCCAGCGCGGTTGGGGCAGGTGGCCCCTACGAGCAGTACTTC
CASAVGAGGPYEQYF
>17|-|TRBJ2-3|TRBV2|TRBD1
TGTGCCAGCAGTGAAACCAAGGGGGCGCGCGACACAGATACGCAGTATTTT
CASSETKGARDTDTQYF
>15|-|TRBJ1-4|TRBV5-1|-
TGCGCCAGCAGCAGAACAGGGTTTACTAATGAAAAACTGTTTTTT
CASSRTGFTNEKLFF
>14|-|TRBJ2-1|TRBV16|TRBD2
TGTGCCAGCAGCCAGTTTGGCGGGGGGAATGAGCAGTTCTTC
CASSQFGGGNEQFF
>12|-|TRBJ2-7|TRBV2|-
TGTGCCAGCAGCTTCGACAGGTACGAGCAGTACTTC
CASSFDRYEQYF
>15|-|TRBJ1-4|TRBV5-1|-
TGCGCCAGCAGCGCACAGGGTGCTGCTAATGAAAAACTGTTTTTT
CASSAQGAANEKLFF
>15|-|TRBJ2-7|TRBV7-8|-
TGTGCCAGCAGCCAAGCCGTGGGGCGAGTCATCGAGCAGTACTTC
CASSQAVGRVIEQYF
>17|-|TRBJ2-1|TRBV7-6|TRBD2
TGTGCCAGCAGCCTGCGCACTAGCGGGGGGGGTTACAATGAGCAGTTCTTC
CASSLRTSGGGYNEQFF
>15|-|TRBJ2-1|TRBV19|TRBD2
TGTGCCAGTAGTATTCCGGGACTAGCGGCCAATGAGCAGTTCTTC
CASSIPGLAANEQFF
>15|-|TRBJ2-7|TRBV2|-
TGTGCCAGCAGTTACGCTAGCCCTAACCCATGGGAGCAGTACTTC
CASSYASPNPWEQYF
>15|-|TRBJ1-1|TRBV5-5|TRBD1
TGTGCCAGCAGCTTGGTGGACAGGATGAACACTGAAGCTTTCTTT
CASSLVDRMNTEAFF
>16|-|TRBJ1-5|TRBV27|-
TGTGCCAGCAGTTTATGGGCCAGGGATAGCAATCAGCCCCAGCATTTT
CASSLWARDSNQPQHF
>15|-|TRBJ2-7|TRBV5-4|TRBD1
TGTGCCAGCAGCAGTAAGGACAGGGGGAGACACGAGCAGTACTTC
CASSSKDRGRHEQYF
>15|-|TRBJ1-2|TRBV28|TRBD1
TGTGCCAGCAGCCCCCAGGGACAGGTTATGAGTGGCTACACCTTC
CASSPQGQVMSGYTF
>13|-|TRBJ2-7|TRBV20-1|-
TGCAGTGCTAGTGAGGGGGGAGGCTACGAGCAGTACTTC
CSASEGGGYEQYF
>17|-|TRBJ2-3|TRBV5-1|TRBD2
TGCGCCAGCAGGCCCGAACCTAGCGGCGGTCCCACAGATACGCAGTATTTT
CASRPEPSGGPTDTQYF
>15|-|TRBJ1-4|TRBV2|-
TGTGCCAGCAGTGAAGAGGGGGGGGCTAATGAAAAACTGTTTTTT
CASSEEGGANEKLFF
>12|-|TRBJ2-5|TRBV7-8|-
TGTGCCAGCACACTTATGCAAGAGACCCAGTACTTC
CASTLMQETQYF
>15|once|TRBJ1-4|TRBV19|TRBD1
TGTGCCAGTAGTATTCGCGGACAGGAGAATGAAAAACTGTTTTTT
CASSIRGQENEKLFF
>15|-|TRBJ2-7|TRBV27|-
TGTGCCAGCAGTTTATCTGCGCGATATCCCTACGAGCAGTACTTC
CASSLSARYPYEQYF
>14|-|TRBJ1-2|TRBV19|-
TGTGCCAGTAGTATCTCCGGGATAAACTATGGCTACACCTTC
CASSISGINYGYTF
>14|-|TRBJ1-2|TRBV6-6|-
TGTGCCACCCAGTATAACAGGGATGCCTATGGCTACACCTTC
CATQYNRDAYGYTF
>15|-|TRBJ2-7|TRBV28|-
TGTGCCAGCAGTTTTATAACCGGAGGGCTGGACGAGCAGTACTTC
CASSFITGGLDEQYF